A selection of T cell receptor beta chains follows, all from one sample in a study of T-cell reconstitution after alpha-beta-depleted transplantation in children. TCRdb re-derived calls from the PCR reads in MiXCR, one entry per CDR3 protein. Here the sample spans about 1,000,000 distinct CDR3 sequences, less than 30% being singletons. The sequencing here drew on PBMCs, mostly from graft donor cells, taken 360 days after TCRalphabeta/CD19-depleted stem cell transplant. The receptors originated from a boy younger than two who had a stem cell transplant for SCID, so the T cells may come from the graft donor. Both conserved end residues are part of each CDR3. The order of the fields is clone size, V gene, J gene, D gene, CDR3 protein, CDR3 DNA. D genes are given only for firm matches. Some rows mark clone size as missing; the rest say once, few, many or name a class of expanded clone.

abundance: many
v_gene: TRBV9
j_gene: TRBJ1-1
d_gene: NA
CDR3aa: CASSVSGMNTEAFF
CDR3nt: TGTGCCAGCAGCGTTTCAGGGATGAACACTGAAGCTTTCTTT

abundance: NA
v_gene: TRBV20-1
j_gene: TRBJ1-1
d_gene: NA
CDR3aa: CSAIQGNTEAFF
CDR3nt: TGCAGTGCTATCCAAGGGAACACTGAAGCTTTCTTT

abundance: NA
v_gene: TRBV11-1
j_gene: TRBJ1-1
d_gene: NA
CDR3aa: CASSLAVWGDRPNTEAFF
CDR3nt: TGTGCCAGCAGCTTAGCGGTGTGGGGCGACAGACCGAACACTGAAGCTTTCTTT

abundance: NA
v_gene: TRBV28
j_gene: TRBJ2-3
d_gene: NA
CDR3aa: CASSPSATDTQYF
CDR3nt: TGTGCCAGCAGTCCCTCGGCCACAGATACGCAGTATTTT

abundance: NA
v_gene: TRBV5-5
j_gene: TRBJ2-7
d_gene: NA
CDR3aa: CASSLVGTLVYEQYF
CDR3nt: TGTGCCAGCAGCTTGGTCGGGACTCTAGTCTACGAGCAGTACTTC

abundance: NA
v_gene: TRBV5-1
j_gene: TRBJ2-5
d_gene: TRBD1
CDR3aa: CASSLALRQGQETQYF
CDR3nt: TGCGCCAGCAGCTTGGCCCTCCGACAGGGGCAAGAGACCCAGTACTTC

abundance: NA
v_gene: TRBV25-1
j_gene: TRBJ2-7
d_gene: TRBD1
CDR3aa: CASSDPRTGSYEQYF
CDR3nt: TGTGCCAGCAGTGACCCCAGGACAGGGTCCTACGAGCAGTACTTC

abundance: few
v_gene: TRBV9
j_gene: TRBJ2-7
d_gene: TRBD1
CDR3aa: CASSVWDSSYEQYF
CDR3nt: TGTGCCAGCAGCGTATGGGACAGCTCCTACGAGCAGTACTTC

abundance: NA
v_gene: TRBV11-1
j_gene: TRBJ1-1
d_gene: NA
CDR3aa: CASSLAGGGKTNTEAFF
CDR3nt: TGTGCCAGCAGCTTAGCTGGGGGTGGCAAGACGAACACTGAAGCTTTCTTT

abundance: NA
v_gene: TRBV4-3
j_gene: TRBJ2-6
d_gene: NA
CDR3aa: CASSQDPRAGRSGANVLTF
CDR3nt: TGCGCCAGCAGCCAAGATCCGAGGGCAGGGCGCTCTGGGGCCAACGTCCTGACTTTC

abundance: few
v_gene: TRBV5-1
j_gene: TRBJ2-5
d_gene: NA
CDR3aa: CASSLNRPQGSQETQYF
CDR3nt: TGCGCCAGCAGCTTGAACAGGCCTCAGGGGTCCCAAGAGACCCAGTACTTC

abundance: few
v_gene: TRBV4-2
j_gene: TRBJ2-7
d_gene: TRBD1
CDR3aa: CASSHQDRDYEQYF
CDR3nt: TGTGCCAGCAGCCATCAGGACAGGGACTACGAGCAGTACTTC

abundance: few
v_gene: TRBV27
j_gene: TRBJ2-7
d_gene: NA
CDR3aa: CASSLGAREYEQYF
CDR3nt: TGTGCCAGCAGTTTAGGGGCCCGGGAGTACGAGCAGTACTTC

abundance: few
v_gene: TRBV15
j_gene: TRBJ1-1
d_gene: NA
CDR3aa: CATSRDPREKAFF
CDR3nt: TGTGCCACCAGCAGAGACCCGAGGGAGAAGGCTTTCTTT

abundance: NA
v_gene: TRBV10-3
j_gene: TRBJ2-5
d_gene: NA
CDR3aa: CAISDSPGETQYF
CDR3nt: TGTGCCATCAGTGACTCACCCGGGGAGACCCAGTACTTC

abundance: NA
v_gene: TRBV18
j_gene: TRBJ2-1
d_gene: TRBD1
CDR3aa: CASSPNGQGAGEQFF
CDR3nt: TGTGCCAGCTCACCCAACGGACAGGGGGCGGGTGAGCAGTTCTTC

abundance: NA
v_gene: TRBV15
j_gene: TRBJ2-3
d_gene: TRBD1
CDR3aa: CATSRDRHRGPSTDTQYF
CDR3nt: TGTGCCACCAGCAGAGATCGGCACAGGGGACCCAGCACAGATACGCAGTATTTT

abundance: NA
v_gene: TRBV12-3/TRBV12-4
j_gene: TRBJ2-1
d_gene: NA
CDR3aa: CASSLRQYPYNEQFF
CDR3nt: TGTGCCAGCAGTTTACGACAGTACCCATACAATGAGCAGTTCTTC

abundance: many
v_gene: TRBV5-1
j_gene: TRBJ2-1
d_gene: TRBD1
CDR3aa: CASSLRTGGYNEQFF
CDR3nt: TGCGCCAGCAGCTTGAGGACAGGGGGATACAATGAGCAGTTCTTC

abundance: NA
v_gene: TRBV20-1
j_gene: TRBJ2-5
d_gene: NA
CDR3aa: CSARVDRIQETQYF
CDR3nt: TGCAGTGCCAGGGTAGACAGAATACAAGAGACCCAGTACTTC

abundance: NA
v_gene: TRBV11-1
j_gene: TRBJ1-6
d_gene: NA
CDR3aa: CASRSDASSYNSPLHF
CDR3nt: TGTGCCAGCAGGAGTGACGCGAGCTCCTATAATTCACCCCTCCACTTT

abundance: NA
v_gene: TRBV7-8
j_gene: TRBJ2-7
d_gene: TRBD1
CDR3aa: CASSFDRAHEQYF
CDR3nt: TGTGCCAGCAGCTTCGACAGGGCGCACGAGCAGTACTTC

abundance: NA
v_gene: TRBV12-3/TRBV12-4
j_gene: TRBJ1-1
d_gene: NA
CDR3aa: CASKPGDTEAFF
CDR3nt: TGTGCCAGCAAACCCGGTGACACTGAAGCTTTCTTT

abundance: NA
v_gene: TRBV7-2
j_gene: TRBJ1-1
d_gene: NA
CDR3aa: CASSLAARGEAFF
CDR3nt: TGTGCCAGCAGCTTAGCGGCCAGGGGTGAAGCTTTCTTT

abundance: NA
v_gene: TRBV6-2/TRBV6-3
j_gene: TRBJ2-3
d_gene: TRBD2
CDR3aa: CASSQAGTQYF
CDR3nt: TGTGCCAGCAGCCAAGCGGGGACGCAGTATTTT

abundance: NA
v_gene: TRBV3-1
j_gene: TRBJ2-5
d_gene: NA
CDR3aa: CASSVHSGTGFWAQYF
CDR3nt: TGTGCCAGCAGCGTACACTCCGGGACGGGCTTTTGGGCCCAGTACTTC

abundance: few
v_gene: TRBV12-3/TRBV12-4
j_gene: TRBJ1-4
d_gene: TRBD1
CDR3aa: CASSPWDRVNEKLFF
CDR3nt: TGTGCCAGCAGTCCCTGGGACAGGGTAAATGAAAAACTGTTTTTT

abundance: once
v_gene: TRBV3-1
j_gene: TRBJ2-5
d_gene: NA
CDR3aa: CASSLPLGPSSRTQYF
CDR3nt: TGTGCCAGCAGCCTTCCGTTGGGGCCCTCGAGTCGGACCCAGTACTTC

abundance: few
v_gene: TRBV6-5
j_gene: TRBJ1-3
d_gene: NA
CDR3aa: CASSYSRLSHSGNTIYF
CDR3nt: TGTGCCAGCAGTTACTCGCGGCTCAGCCACTCTGGAAACACCATATATTTT

abundance: NA
v_gene: TRBV20-1
j_gene: TRBJ2-7
d_gene: TRBD1
CDR3aa: CSAKSTGNSYEQYF
CDR3nt: TGCAGTGCTAAATCGACAGGGAACTCCTACGAGCAGTACTTC

abundance: NA
v_gene: TRBV7-3
j_gene: TRBJ2-1
d_gene: NA
CDR3aa: CASSLVGPPFDEQFF
CDR3nt: TGTGCCAGCAGCTTAGTAGGACCACCGTTCGATGAGCAGTTCTTC

abundance: many
v_gene: TRBV5-1
j_gene: TRBJ2-7
d_gene: NA
CDR3aa: CASSYGTPYEQYF
CDR3nt: TGCGCCAGCAGTTATGGGACTCCATACGAGCAGTACTTC

abundance: few
v_gene: TRBV15
j_gene: TRBJ2-7
d_gene: NA
CDR3aa: CATSRDSRTATYEQYF
CDR3nt: TGTGCCACCAGCAGAGATTCGAGGACAGCCACCTACGAGCAGTACTTC

abundance: NA
v_gene: TRBV12-3/TRBV12-4
j_gene: TRBJ2-3
d_gene: NA
CDR3aa: CASTEHSTDTQYF
CDR3nt: TGTGCCAGCACCGAACATAGCACAGATACGCAGTATTTT

abundance: NA
v_gene: TRBV6-2/TRBV6-3
j_gene: TRBJ1-5
d_gene: TRBD1
CDR3aa: CASTQGTEINNQPQHF
CDR3nt: TGTGCCAGCACCCAAGGGACAGAGATTAACAATCAGCCCCAGCATTTT

abundance: NA
v_gene: TRBV27
j_gene: TRBJ2-7
d_gene: TRBD1
CDR3aa: CASSLFGQGRSYEQYF
CDR3nt: TGTGCCAGCAGTTTGTTTGGACAGGGACGATCCTACGAGCAGTACTTC

abundance: many
v_gene: TRBV5-1
j_gene: TRBJ2-2
d_gene: NA
CDR3aa: CASSLLGTGELFF
CDR3nt: TGTGCCAGCAGCTTACTAGGGACCGGGGAGCTGTTTTTT